This record looks at one T cell receptor beta chain sequence and its context. During active infection, Seattle patients enrolled and were then monitored through disease. The assay was immunoSEQ multiplex PCR, and TCRdb's table has in-frame clones only and misses some. The sample comprises about 240,000 clones, approximately 80% of which are singletons, and 6.5% to 9.5% rests with the top ten. The source of the sample is a study of blood T cell repertoires in COVID-19. There are 14 residues in the CDR3. Trimming took 3 bases from V and 12 from J; bases not matched to a gene: 4. Looked up from germline, CDR1 is LNHDA and CDR2 is SQIVND (reference sequence).

The sequenced material came from peripheral blood. V gene TRBV19 combines with J gene TRBJ2-1; TRBD2 agrees at 14 bases. This receptor was taken from a woman aged 80 or over with COVID-19, enrolled during active disease. In DNA, the CDR3 is TGTGCCAGTAGTATGACTAGCGGGAGGGCCAGGCAGTTCTTC. Translated, it gives CASSMTSGRARQFF.